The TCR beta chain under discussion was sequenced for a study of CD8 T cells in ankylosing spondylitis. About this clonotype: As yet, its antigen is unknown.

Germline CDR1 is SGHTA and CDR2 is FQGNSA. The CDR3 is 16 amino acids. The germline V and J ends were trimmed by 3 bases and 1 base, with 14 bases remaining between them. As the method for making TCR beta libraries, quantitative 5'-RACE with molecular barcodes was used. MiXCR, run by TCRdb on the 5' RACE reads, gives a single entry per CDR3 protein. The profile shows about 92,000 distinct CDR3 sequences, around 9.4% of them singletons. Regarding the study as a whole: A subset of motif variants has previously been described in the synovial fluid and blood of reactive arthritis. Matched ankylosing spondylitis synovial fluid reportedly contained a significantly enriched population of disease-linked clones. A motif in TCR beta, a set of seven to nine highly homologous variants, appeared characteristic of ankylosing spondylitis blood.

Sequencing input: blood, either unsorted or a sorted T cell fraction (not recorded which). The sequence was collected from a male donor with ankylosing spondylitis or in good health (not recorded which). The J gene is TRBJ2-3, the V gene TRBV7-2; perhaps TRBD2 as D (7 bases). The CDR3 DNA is TGTGCCAGCAGCTTGAGGGGGGGCCGCGGCACAGATACGCAGTATTTT. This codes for CASSLRGGRGTDTQYF. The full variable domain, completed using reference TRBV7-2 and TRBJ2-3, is GAGVSQSPSNKVTEKGKDVELRCDPISGHTALYWYRQSLGQGLEFLIYFQGNSAPDKSGLPSDRFSAERTGGSVSTLTIQRTQQEDSAVYLCASSLRGGRGTDTQYFGPGTRLTVL.